The 12 T cell receptor beta chains in this list originate from one sample, sequenced in a study of kidney transplant recipient with SARS-CoV-2 infection (dated by TCRdb to about 2021). This specimen's time point label, per the study, means: pre-pandemic baseline sample and day 111 after first positive SARS-CoV-2 test. The sequencer was an Illumina MiSeq. TCRdb passed the public sequencing reads through fastp at Q25 and MiXCR, retaining productive beta sequences. Identical CDR3 protein sequences are pooled into one entry, listed with their most common genes and DNA. A total of fewer than 250,000 distinct CDR3 sequences appear in this sample, 29% of them only once. Under 7.5% of the sample is held by the ten biggest clonotypes. The sample here was a blood sample, taken at baseline and on day 111 from a kidney transplant recipient. Every receptor here comes from a male patient aged 30 to 39 who had COVID-19 and was a kidney transplant recipient. Once a transplant has taken place, some T cells may be donor derived.

Comment on this clonotype: Since a much larger clone is just one base distant, this may be a read error. The conserved final phenylalanine or tryptophan is absent from the CDR3, which likely points to a read error. This chain connects TRBV7-4 to TRBJ1-2; no clear D gene. Trimming shortened V by 5 bases and J by 4 bases, and 23 bases separated the two germline ends. This CDR3 has 17 residues. In germline, CDR1 is SGHVT, CDR2 SQSDAQ. The CDR3 DNA reads TGTGCCAGCAGCGTTGGCGGTTCAGCTCGAAAGACCTATGGCTACACCCTC. Translation gives CASSVGGSARKTYGYTL.

As concerns this clonotype: It may be a read error: a sequence one base away is much more abundant. The J gene is TRBJ2-7, the V gene TRBV18; 8 bases are shared with TRBD2. Trimming removed 3 bases from V and 8 bases from J; junction bases left unmatched: 12. The CDR3 is made up of 15 amino acids. Germline V gene data show CDR1 as KGHSH and CDR2 as LQKENI. The CDR3 DNA reads TGTGCCAGCTCACCTACTAGCGCGGGGGGTGGCCAGCAGTACTTC. It encodes CASSPTSAGGGQQYF.

This clonotype occurred once. V usage is TRBV23-1 and J usage is TRBJ1-2, with no clear D. TRBV23-1 is known as an ORF, though its function is uncertain. The CDR3 is made up of 17 amino acids. The V and J ends lost 4 bases and 4 bases respectively, with 22 bases between them. The CDR3 here is CASSLIMLRGKTYGYTF. CDR3 nucleotide sequence: TGCGCCAGCAGTCTAATTATGCTACGCGGAAAGACCTATGGCTACACCTTC.

This clonotype was seen at least ten times. V usage is TRBV9 and J usage is TRBJ1-5; D is perhaps TRBD1 (6 bases). This CDR3 is 14 amino acids long. CDR1 SGDLS and CDR2 YYNGEE come from the germline V gene. Trimming left V 3 bases short and J 2 bases short, with 9 bases between. The CDR3 nucleotides read TGTGCCAGCAGCGAACAGGGTGGCAATCAGCCCCAGCATTTT. Its translation is CASSEQGGNQPQHF.

This clonotype was seen a handful of times. V gene TRBV11-3 combines with J gene TRBJ1-2; D is undetermined. Germline lookup yields CDR1 SGHNT and CDR2 YENEEA. Trimming stripped 4 bases from V and 4 bases from J, with 22 bases between. The CDR3 has 17 residues. The CDR3 nucleotides are TGTGCCAGCAGCTGGGTGTCCGATCTCGGAAAGACCTATGGCTACACCTTC. Protein: CASSWVSDLGKTYGYTF.

This clonotype was counted many times. The chain recombines TRBV20-1 with TRBJ1-4; D gene unclear. Germline values: CDR1 DFQATT, CDR2 SNEGSKA (reference sequence). V was trimmed by 3 bases and J by 5 bases, leaving 10 bases between them. The CDR3 consists of 13 residues. This CDR3 reads CSASLGRNEKLFF. CDR3 DNA sequence: TGCAGTGCTAGCTTAGGGAGAAATGAAAAACTGTTTTTT.

This clonotype was found many times. The rearrangement joins TRBV11-1 to TRBJ2-5; maybe TRBD1 (5 bases). With 1 base removed from V and 3 bases from J, the gap between germline ends came to 9 bases. The germline gives CDR1 SGHAT, CDR2 FQDESV (reference sequence). The CDR3 has 14 residues. This chain's CDR3 is CASSLGGQEETQYF. As DNA, the CDR3 is TGTGCCAGCAGCTTAGGGGGCCAGGAAGAGACCCAGTACTTC. The full variable domain, with the rest looked up from reference TRBV11-1 and TRBJ2-5, is EAEVAQSPRYKITEKSQAVAFWCDPISGHATLYWYRQILGQGPELLVQFQDESVVDDSQLPKDRFSAERLKGVDSTLKIQPAELGDSAMYLCASSLGGQEETQYFGPGTRLLVL.

The chain is built from TRBV14 and TRBJ1-4; 10 bases match TRBD1. The CDR3 totals 18 residues. Germline V lookup: CDR1 SGHDN, CDR2 FVKESK. The ends lost 1 base at V and 3 bases at J; junction bases unmatched: 8. The CDR3 DNA follows: TGTGCCAGCAGCCAAGCCGGGACAGGGGCCGAGTCTAATGAAAAACTGTTTTTT. Protein sequence: CASSQAGTGAESNEKLFF.

This clonotype was seen repeatedly, ten times or more. V gene TRBV20-1 combines with J gene TRBJ1-1; TRBD1 might be the D (5 bases). Trimming left V 4 bases short and J 7 bases short, with 13 bases between. Germline V gene sequence: CDR1 DFQATT, CDR2 SNEGSKA (reference sequence). The CDR3 covers 12 residues. CDR3 residues: CSAMSRVGEAFF. CDR3 DNA sequence: TGCAGTGCTATGTCCAGGGTCGGTGAAGCTTTCTTT.

This clonotype is a singleton in its sample. Given a much more abundant clone one base away, this may be a read error. The chain recombines TRBV25-1 with TRBJ1-4; D not resolved. This CDR3 has 13 amino acids. CDR1 and CDR2 from the germline V gene are MGHDK and SYGVNS. The CDR3 sequence is CASSDPGNERLFF. CDR3 DNA sequence: TGTGCCAGCAGTGACCCGGGGAATGAAAGACTGTTTTTT.

This clonotype was observed many times. This chain uses TRBV5-6 with TRBJ1-2; D is unresolved. V was pared by 6 bases and J by 4 bases, with 22 bases between. The CDR3 is made up of 16 amino acids. Germline values: CDR1 SGHDT, CDR2 YYEEEE. The CDR3 region is CASNDVNSRKTYGYTF. In nucleotides, the CDR3 is TGTGCCAGCAACGATGTCAATAGTCGAAAGACCTATGGCTACACCTTC.

This clonotype was counted ten times or more. This sequence joins TRBV27 and TRBJ1-5; D not resolved. From germline, CDR1 is MNHEY and CDR2 SMNVEV (reference sequence). CDR3 length: 15 residues. Trimming pared 5 bases from V and 0 bases from J, leaving 11 bases between. CDR3 loop: CASSPYNPSNQPQHF. In DNA, the CDR3 is TGTGCCAGCAGTCCCTACAACCCTAGCAATCAGCCCCAGCATTTT.